This T cell receptor beta chain comes out of a study of T cells in Graves' hyperthyroidism and ophthalmopathy. It was RNA transcripts that yielded the amplified TCR beta CDR3 regions. The HTBI primer set was used in a first-round RT-PCR of the TCR CDR3. TCRdb fed the multiplex PCR reads into MiXCR, producing one record per CDR3 protein. The sample shows approximately 40,000 distinct CDR3 sequences, under 60% of them seen only once. V was clipped by 5 bases and J by 2 bases; unmatched bases: 5. The CDR3 contains 13 residues. Germline values: CDR1 DFQATT, CDR2 SNEGSKA (reference sequence). This clonotype is a singleton in its sample. Its antigen is unidentified. General observations from the study: Ophthalmopathy cases were set apart from stable hyperthyroidism by a 13 V-J model.

The rearrangement joins TRBV20-1 to TRBJ1-1; 7 bases line up with TRBD1. Material for sequencing was blood. This clonotype was sampled from a man in his forties with Graves' ophthalmopathy. CDR3 sequence reads: CSASTGTNTEAFF. DNA of the CDR3: TGCAGTGCTTCGACAGGGACTAACACTGAAGCTTTCTTT.